This T cell receptor (beta chain) originates from a study of glioma-infiltrating T cells after dendritic cell vaccination. General observations from the study: The cohort had few patients with full blood and tumor sets.

The CDR3 extends over 13 amino acids. Germline V gene sequence: CDR1 SEHNR, CDR2 FQNEAQ (reference sequence). The ends were cut back, 5 bases at V and 0 bases at J, with 7 bases in the middle. To note about this clone: Its specificity is not known.

TCRdb's table, derived via immunoSEQ multiplex PCR, lists solely in-frame clones and lacks some. In the table there are under 100,000 clones, approximately 80% of which are singletons. The sample was blood, taken before dendritic cell vaccination. The chain is built from TRBV7-9 and TRBJ1-1, with unresolved D. This TCR came from a human donor with glioblastoma. Here the CDR3 DNA reads TGTGCCAGCAGCCGTTTTATGAACACTGAAGCTTTCTTT. Protein product: CASSRFMNTEAFF. Supplemented by reference TRBV7-9 and TRBJ1-1, the full variable domain reads DTGVSQNPRHKITKRGQNVTFRCDPISEHNRLYWYRQTLGQGPEFLTYFQNEAQLEKSRLLSDRFSAERPKGSFSTLEIQRTEQGDSAMYLCASSRFMNTEAFFGQGTRLTVV.